This is a list of T cell receptor beta chains from one sample in a study of blood T cell repertoires in COVID-19. The assay was immunoSEQ multiplex PCR, and TCRdb's table has in-frame clones only and misses some. The profile shows approximately 71,000 clones, approximately 90% of them singletons. Material for sequencing was peripheral blood. These receptors all come from a woman aged 18-29 years with acute or convalescent COVID-19. Each CDR3 is given with its conserved first and last residue. A D gene is named only where the DNA matches it firmly. Not all rows give a size; the values are once, few, many and, for expanded clones, a class.

d_call	clone_size	v_call	j_call	cdr3_nt	cdr3_aa
-	once	TRBV7-8	TRBJ1-1	TGTGCCAGCAGCTTCCGCGGCAGGGGCACTGAAGCTTTCTTT	CASSFRGRGTEAFF
-	-	TRBV28	TRBJ2-2	TGTGCCAGCGTATACACGAACACCGGGGAGCTGTTTTTT	CASVYTNTGELFF
-	-	TRBV5-6	TRBJ2-7	TGTGCCAGCAGCACCCGGGTCTCTGCCTCCGAGCAGTACTTC	CASSTRVSASEQYF
TRBD2	-	TRBV29-1	TRBJ2-3	TGCAGCGGACGTATAGCGGGGCGGACAGATACGCAGTATTTT	CSGRIAGRTDTQYF
TRBD1	-	TRBV6-5	TRBJ1-4	TGTGCCAGCAGTTACTCAGCAGGGGGTGGTGAAAAACTGTTTTTT	CASSYSAGGGEKLFF
-	once	TRBV7-9	TRBJ2-1	TGTGCCAGCAGCCCTTCGAATGAGCAGTTCTTC	CASSPSNEQFF
-	-	TRBV4-2	TRBJ1-5	TGTGCCAGCAGCCCCCGAGCGGATTCCGCTTCTAAACAGCCCCAGCATTTT	CASSPRADSASKQPQHF
-	-	TRBV25-1	TRBJ1-3	TGTGTCCGCCGTACTAGGTATCGAGGGGGTCTCTCTGGAAACACCATATATTTT	CVRRTRYRGGLSGNTIYF
-	-	TRBV11-2	TRBJ1-3	TGTGCCAGCAGCCAGAGTGGAGGTAGCGGTGGAAACACCATATATTTT	CASSQSGGSGGNTIYF
-	-	TRBV28	TRBJ1-1	TGTGCCAGCAGTTTTACGGTTGGAGGGCTCAGTAACCCCGGTGAAGCTTTCTTT	CASSFTVGGLSNPGEAFF
-	-	TRBV25-1	TRBJ2-3	TGTGCCAGCAGTGGGCCCAGAGGTCCGGCAGATACGCAGTATTTT	CASSGPRGPADTQYF
-	-	TRBV30	TRBJ1-6	TGTGCCTGGAGTGGGGGTCAGGGATATAATTCACCCCTCCACTTT	CAWSGGQGYNSPLHF
-	-	TRBV5-4	TRBJ1-2	TGTGCCAGCAGCTTGTCACAGGGTAATTCGGAGGGCTACACCTTC	CASSLSQGNSEGYTF
-	-	TRBV4-2	TRBJ2-1	TGTGCCAGCAGCCAGACCGCTAGCGTCCCATCCTCTGATGAGCAGTTCTTC	CASSQTASVPSSDEQFF
TRBD1	-	TRBV19	TRBJ1-5	TGTGCCAGTAGACCCGAGGACAGGGGCAATCAGCCCCAGCATTTT	CASRPEDRGNQPQHF
TRBD2	-	TRBV6-1	TRBJ2-7	TGTGCCAGCAGTGAGGGTGTGGCGGGGGACTCCTACGAGCAGTACTTC	CASSEGVAGDSYEQYF
-	-	TRBV12-2	TRBJ1-1	TGTGCAAGTCGCTTAGTCGCTCAGAAGAACACTGAAGCTTTCTTT	CASRLVAQKNTEAFF
TRBD1	-	TRBV4-1	TRBJ2-7	TGCGCCAGCAGCCGCACCCGGGACAGGGAGGGCGAGCAGTACTTC	CASSRTRDREGEQYF
-	-	TRBV5-4	TRBJ1-1	TGTGCCAGCAGCTTCGGAGGGGTTTGGACTGAAGCTTTCTTT	CASSFGGVWTEAFF